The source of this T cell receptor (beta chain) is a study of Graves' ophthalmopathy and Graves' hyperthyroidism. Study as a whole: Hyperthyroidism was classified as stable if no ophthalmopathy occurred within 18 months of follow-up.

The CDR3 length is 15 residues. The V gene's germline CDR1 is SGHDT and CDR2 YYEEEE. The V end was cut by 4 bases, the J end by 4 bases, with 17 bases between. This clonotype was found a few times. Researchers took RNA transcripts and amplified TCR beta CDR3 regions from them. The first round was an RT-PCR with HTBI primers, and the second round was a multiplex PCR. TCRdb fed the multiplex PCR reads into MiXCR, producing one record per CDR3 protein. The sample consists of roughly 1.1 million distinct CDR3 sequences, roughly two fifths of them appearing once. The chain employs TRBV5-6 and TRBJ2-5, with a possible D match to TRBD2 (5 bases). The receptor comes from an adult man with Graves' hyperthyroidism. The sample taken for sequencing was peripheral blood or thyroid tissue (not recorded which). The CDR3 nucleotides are TGTGCCAGCAGCCCCGGGAAACCGAACATAGAGACCCAGTACTTC. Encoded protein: CASSPGKPNIETQYF.